The 10 T cell receptor beta chains given below trace back to one sample, sequenced in a study of T cell repertoires in cytomegalovirus infection. MiXCR, run by TCRdb on the reads, gives a single entry per CDR3 protein. This sample has some 400,000 distinct CDR3 sequences; roughly 30% occur once, and the top ten carry roughly 15%. The sample comprised PBMCs. These TCRs come from a human donor in good health (CMV status not recorded). Some clones in this sample may be carry-over from other donors' samples.

This clonotype was detected only a few times. The V call is TRBV7-2, the J call TRBJ1-4; no clear D. Germline V gene data show CDR1 as SGHTA and CDR2 as FQGNSA. This CDR3 spans 13 amino acids. Deletions cut 5 bases from V and 8 bases from J, with 12 bases between. The CDR3 nucleotides are TGTGCCAGCAGCCGACGGGGTGGGGAAAAACTGTTTTTT. It encodes CASSRRGGEKLFF.

This clonotype was counted only a few times. V gene TRBV25-1 combines with J gene TRBJ1-3; 9 bases agree with TRBD1. The CDR3 runs 17 residues. Germline assignment: CDR1 MGHDK and CDR2 SYGVNS. After removal of 1 base from V and 4 bases from J, the junction contained 8 bases not matched to a gene. CDR3 sequence reads: CASSEFPGTGTGNTIYF. CDR3 DNA: TGTGCCAGCAGTGAATTTCCCGGGACAGGGACGGGAAACACCATATATTTT.

Details on this clonotype: This may arise from a read error, as a much more abundant clone is one base away. The chain recombines TRBV12-3 or TRBV12-4 with TRBJ2-1; possible D gene TRBD2, 6 bases. The ends were cut back, 6 bases at V and 2 bases at J, with 17 bases in the middle. The CDR3 covers 16 residues. The CDR3 DNA is TGTGCCAGCAGCCCTTCTCTAGCGTGTCCCTACAATGAGCAGTTCTTC. It yields the protein CASSPSLACPYNEQFF.

The genes are TRBV7-9 and TRBJ2-5, with D perhaps TRBD2 (5 bases). Between the trimmed V and J ends, which lost 4 bases and 4 bases, there was a span of 10 bases. CDR1 is SEHNR and CDR2 is FQNEAQ in the germline V gene (reference sequence). The CDR3 contains 13 residues. The CDR3 region is CASSSAGIETQYF. CDR3 sequence (DNA): TGTGCCAGCAGCTCCGCGGGTATAGAGACCCAGTACTTC.

This clonotype has at least ten counts. The chain combines TRBV11-2 with TRBJ2-5, with D perhaps TRBD2 (6 bases). This CDR3 region has 14 residues. CDR1 and CDR2 (germline): SGHAT, FQNNGV. V lost 8 bases to trimming and J lost 2 bases, with 15 bases between them. DNA for the CDR3: TGTGCCAGCGGCTCGTGGGGGGAACAAGAGACCCAGTACTTC. Protein sequence: CASGSWGEQETQYF.

J is TRBJ2-5 and V is TRBV3-1; 10 bases align to TRBD2. Germline CDR1 reads LGHDT; CDR2 reads YNNKEL (reference sequence). This CDR3 is built from 14 residues. The ends lost 8 bases at V and 4 bases at J; junction bases unmatched: 7. The CDR3 region is CASRRSGGVETQYF. CDR3 coding DNA: TGTGCCAGCCGGCGGAGCGGGGGGGTAGAGACCCAGTACTTC.

Many counts were recorded for this clonotype. The chain couples TRBV7-2 to TRBJ1-1, with a possible D match to TRBD1 (6 bases). V lost 1 base to trimming and J lost 6 bases, with 12 bases between them. Germline V gene lookup returns CDR1 SGHTA and CDR2 FQGNSA. CDR3 size: 14 residues. The chain's CDR3 is CASSLEFRGPEAFF. The CDR3, as DNA: TGTGCCAGCAGCTTAGAGTTCAGGGGACCTGAAGCTTTCTTT.

About this clonotype: One end of the junction varies from germline; a read error may be responsible. This chain links TRBV5-3 with TRBJ2-1; TRBD2 is a possible D gene (5 bases). TRBV5-3 is an ORF, and what it does is uncertain. The CDR3 consists of 14 residues. Here the CDR3 reads CASSLKGEYNEQFF. In nucleotides, the CDR3 is TGTGCCAGCAGCTTGAAGGGAGAATACAATGAGCAGTTCTTC.

The rearrangement joins TRBV7-2 to TRBJ2-1; unclear D gene. CDR1 is SGHTA and CDR2 is FQGNSA in the germline V gene. V lost 5 bases and J lost 7, with 12 bases in between. CDR3 length equals 13 residues. The CDR3 reads CASSLTQRNEQFF. The CDR3 DNA reads as TGTGCCAGCAGCCTAACACAGAGGAATGAGCAGTTCTTC.

This clonotype was counted between two and nine times. The rearrangement uses TRBV2 and TRBJ2-2; a weak D match, TRBD1 (6 bases). CDR1 and CDR2 from the germline V gene are SNHLY and FYNNEI. The CDR3 is made up of 13 amino acids. V lost 6 bases to trimming and J lost 13 bases, with 18 bases between them. In nucleotides, the CDR3 is TGTGCCAGCAGCCGAGACCTACAGGGAAGGCTGTTTTTT. Its translation is CASSRDLQGRLFF.